This T cell receptor (beta chain) appears in the sequencing data of a study of blood T cell repertoires in COVID-19. This clone was seen once. Original data processing: By means of reference gene primer amplification, nucleated cell counts were estimated. Sequencing used immunoSEQ multiplex PCR; TCRdb keeps in-frame clones, though not all of them. V, J and clone size are taken as reported in that table, and D and trimming were inferred from the DNA itself. The repertoire has approximately 200,000 clones, 75% to 90% of them found once; the top ten carry 15% to 20%. The CDR3 is 14 amino acids. Trimming left V 6 bases short and J 5 bases short, with 14 bases between. CDR1 and CDR2 (germline): MNHNY, SVGAGI (reference sequence). Participant-reported clinical history was the basis for cohort assignment. Donors in Cohort 3 counted as recovered after two negative PCRs, clearance, or symptom resolution.

This receptor was identified in a man in his forties or fifties who had recovered from COVID-19. The V and J genes are TRBV6-6 and TRBJ1-5, with a possible D match to TRBD1 (5 bases). The specimen was PBMCs or T cells enriched from blood (not recorded which). CDR3 in DNA: TGTGCCAGCAGATCCAGGGTTGGGGATCAGCCCCAGCATTTT. It codes for CASRSRVGDQPQHF.